Shown below are 18 T cell receptor beta chains from a single sample sequenced in a study of T cell responses to AZD1222 COVID-19 vaccine. Produced via immunoSEQ multiplex PCR; TCRdb's table is partial and in-frame only. The sample consists of about 100,000 clones, about 90% of them appearing once. Material: peripheral blood, obtained on day 0 of MenACWY control vaccination. Every receptor here comes from an adult in good health.

This clone was found once. This sequence joins TRBV28 and TRBJ1-2, with a weak D call TRBD1 (6 bases). The CDR3 totals 14 residues. Trimming cost V 3 bases and J 4 bases, with 12 bases left between them. CDR1 MDHEN and CDR2 SYDVKM come from the germline V gene. In nucleotides, the CDR3 is TGTGCCAGCAGTTTGGTGGGGGGGCGCTATGGCTACACCTTC. This codes for CASSLVGGRYGYTF.

The gene calls are TRBV10-3 and TRBJ2-3; tentatively, D is TRBD2 (6 bases). There are 12 residues in the CDR3. The germline V and J ends were trimmed by 6 bases and 4 bases, with 8 bases remaining between them. CDR1 and CDR2 from the germline V gene are ENHRY and SYGVKD. The CDR3 sequence is CAISGSADTQYF. The CDR3 DNA reads as TGTGCCATCAGCGGGAGCGCAGATACGCAGTATTTT.

V usage is TRBV6-5 and J usage is TRBJ1-6; D might be TRBD1 (6 bases). Trimming removed 6 bases from V and 9 bases from J, with 18 bases in between. Germline V gene sequence: CDR1 MNHEY, CDR2 SVGAGI. This CDR3 has 15 residues. Here the CDR3 DNA reads TGTGCCAGCAGCGATACGGGGGCTTTCGGTTCACCCCTCCACTTT. This sequence encodes CASSDTGAFGSPLHF.

J is TRBJ1-3 and V is TRBV4-3; D is unresolved. Germline V gives CDR1 LGHNA, CDR2 YSLEER. This CDR3 is 15 amino acids long. Trimming removed 4 bases at V and 0 bases at J, with 10 bases between. Written as DNA, the CDR3 is TGCGCCAGCAGCCCAGGACGGTTCTCTGGAAACACCATATATTTT. Translation gives CASSPGRFSGNTIYF.

This clone was counted once. This chain joins TRBV19 and TRBJ1-4; the D is unclear. V gave up 1 base and J gave up 6 bases, with 12 bases separating them. The germline gives CDR1 LNHDA, CDR2 SQIVND (reference sequence). CDR3 size: 15 residues. Written as DNA, the CDR3 is TGTGCCAGTAGTATAGTGGCGGGAGGATATGAAAAACTGTTTTTT. This codes for CASSIVAGGYEKLFF.

This chain joins TRBV6-5 and TRBJ1-3; TRBD1 matches 7 bases. The CDR3 loop spans 14 amino acids. The germline gives CDR1 MNHEY, CDR2 SVGAGI. The V and J ends lost 8 bases and 0 bases, in that order; junction bases with no gene match: 4. CDR3 in DNA: TGTGCCAGCGGGACAGCAACCTCTGGAAACACCATATATTTT. Translation: CASGTATSGNTIYF.

On this clone itself: At one boundary the junction diverges from the germline segment, which might be a read error. This chain links TRBV4-3 with TRBJ2-2; 8 positions match TRBD2. From germline, CDR1 is LGHNA and CDR2 YSLEER. This CDR3 is 16 amino acids long. CDR3 amino acids: CASSKEVGRGSGELFF. For the CDR3, the DNA is TGCGCCAGCAGCAAAGAGGTCGGGAGGGGGTCCGGGGAGCTGTTTTTT.

The chain employs TRBV6-6 and TRBJ1-2; D remains ambiguous. The CDR3 is 13 residues long. The V end was cut by 2 bases, the J end by 4 bases, with 8 bases between. CDR1 is MNHNY and CDR2 is SVGAGI in the germline V gene (reference sequence). CDR3 region: CASSYPDLYGYTF. CDR3 coding DNA: TGTGCCAGCAGTTACCCGGACCTCTATGGCTACACCTTC.

The chain uses TRBV28 and TRBJ2-7; tentatively, D is TRBD1 (6 bases). This CDR3 has 14 amino acids. Trimming took 3 bases from V and 3 from J, leaving 12 bases between them. Germline loops: CDR1 MDHEN, CDR2 SYDVKM. CDR3 in DNA: TGTGCCAGCAGTTTTCTGAGGGGGATCTACGAGCAGTACTTC. This gives the protein CASSFLRGIYEQYF.

The V call is TRBV28, the J call TRBJ2-1; D remains ambiguous. This CDR3 has 14 amino acids. V dropped 1 base and J dropped 8 bases, with 12 bases sitting between them. From germline, CDR1 is MDHEN and CDR2 SYDVKM. The CDR3 coding sequence is TGTGCCAGCAGTTTATTTTCTCAGCAGGATGAGCAGTTCTTC. Amino acid sequence: CASSLFSQQDEQFF.

This clone has only a few counts. This chain joins TRBV5-4 and TRBJ1-1; 7 positions agree with TRBD1. CDR1 is SGHNT and CDR2 is YYREEE in the germline V gene (reference sequence). The trim removed 3 bases at V and 4 bases at J, leaving 6 bases unmatched. This CDR3 has 14 residues. The CDR3 reads CASSWEGALTEAFF. The CDR3 nucleotides are TGTGCCAGCAGCTGGGAGGGGGCACTCACTGAAGCTTTCTTT. Variable domain in full (rest from reference TRBV5-4 and TRBJ1-1): ETGVTQSPTHLIKTRGQQVTLRCSSQSGHNTVSWYQQALGQGPQFIFQYYREEENGRGNFPPRFSGLQFPNYSSELNVNALELDDSALYLCASSWEGALTEAFFGQGTRLTVV.

This clone was seen once. The chain links TRBV7-8 to TRBJ1-2; 10 bases map to TRBD1. The germline gives CDR1 SGHVS, CDR2 FQNEAQ. CDR3 length: 14 amino acids. V trimming: 7 bases; J trimming: 8 bases; junction bases outside the gene matches: 10. The CDR3 nucleotides read TGTGCCAGCACCCGGCCCGGGACAGGGGTCGGCTACACCTTC. Translated: CASTRPGTGVGYTF.

The chain recombines TRBV5-1 with TRBJ1-2; D possibly corresponds to TRBD1 (6 bases). The V end was cut by 0 bases, the J end by 6 bases, with 12 bases between. In germline, CDR1 is SGHRS, CDR2 YFSETQ. This CDR3 spans 14 amino acids. CDR3 loop: CASSLEFPGDGYTF. In DNA form, the CDR3 reads TGCGCCAGCAGCTTGGAGTTCCCAGGGGATGGCTACACCTTC.

The rearrangement links TRBV2 to TRBJ2-2; D gene unclear. Per the germline V gene, CDR1 is SNHLY and CDR2 is FYNNEI. V was cut by 5 bases and J by 3 bases, with 13 bases left in between. There are 15 residues in the CDR3. The CDR3 is CASSPIPPDTGELFF. The CDR3 DNA is TGTGCCAGCAGTCCGATTCCTCCGGACACCGGGGAGCTGTTTTTT.

The gene calls are TRBV7-2 and TRBJ2-1; perhaps TRBD2 as D (6 bases). Trimming left V 0 bases short and J 6 bases short, with 12 bases between. CDR1 and CDR2 from the germline V gene are SGHTA and FQGNSA. This CDR3 has 15 residues. The chain's CDR3 is CASSLAGLNTNEQFF. In nucleotides, the CDR3 is TGTGCCAGCAGCTTAGCGGGACTCAATACCAATGAGCAGTTCTTC.

This clone has a single count. The V call is TRBV13, the J call TRBJ1-1; D might be TRBD1 (5 bases). The CDR3 length is 15 residues. Germline V gene sequence: CDR1 PRHDT, CDR2 FYEKMQ (reference sequence). Trimming stripped 3 bases from V and 2 bases from J, with 13 bases between. This chain's CDR3 is CASSFPGGGNTEAFF. The CDR3 DNA reads as TGTGCCAGCAGCTTTCCGGGTGGGGGAAACACTGAAGCTTTCTTT.

This chain joins TRBV6-1 and TRBJ2-5; 9 nucleotides match TRBD2. CDR1 is MNHNS, CDR2 SASEGT, per germline. V shed 2 bases, J shed 5 bases, and the junction held 6 bases outside the gene matches. The CDR3 sequence is 15 residues long. CDR3 residues: CASSERVAGAETQYF. As DNA, the CDR3 is TGTGCCAGCAGTGAACGGGTAGCGGGGGCGGAGACCCAGTACTTC.

The chain combines TRBV21-1 with TRBJ2-1; the table's D call, TRBD2, was not checked against the DNA. TRBV21-1 is a recognized pseudogene. The length of the CDR3 is 17 residues. In DNA form, the CDR3 reads TGTGCCAGCAGCATCAGTAGCGGGAGCCGGGTGTGGAATAAGCAGTTCTTC. Translating gives CASSISSGSRVWNKQFF.